Presented here are 4 T cell receptor beta chains from one specimen sequenced in a study of blood T cell repertoires in COVID-19. The assay was immunoSEQ multiplex PCR, and TCRdb's table has in-frame clones only and misses some. Among tens of thousands of clones listed, roughly 89% were seen once. The sequencing sample was made of peripheral blood. Source of these receptors: a man aged 50 or older with active COVID-19.

Turning to this clone: Other DNA sequences in the sample encode the same CDR3. The chain is built from TRBV5-1 and TRBJ1-1; 8 bases agree with TRBD1. The CDR3 has 13 amino acids. V gave up 4 bases and J gave up 8 bases; unmatched junction bases: 7. Germline loops: CDR1 SGHRS, CDR2 YFSETQ. For the CDR3, the DNA is TGCGCCAGCAGCATCGGGACAGGAGCGGAAGCTTTCTTT. Its translation: CASSIGTGAEAFF.

This clone was observed a few times. V is TRBV11-3 and J is TRBJ2-2; TRBD2 matches 10 bases. This CDR3 comprises 17 residues. V dropped 2 bases and J dropped 2; count of bases not matched to a gene: 5. The V gene's germline CDR1 is SGHNT and CDR2 YENEEA. The CDR3 coding sequence is TGTGCCAGCAGCTTACTAGCGGGAGAGGTCAACACCGGGGAGCTGTTTTTT. It specifies CASSLLAGEVNTGELFF.

This clone was seen a single time. The chain joins TRBV30 to TRBJ2-7, with TRBD1 identical over 7 bases. This CDR3 is built from 13 residues. Losses at the gene ends were 1 base for V and 2 bases for J; bases not matched to a gene: 2. Germline V lookup: CDR1 GTSNPN, CDR2 SVGIG (reference sequence). CDR3 loop: CAWSGQGPYEQYF. CDR3 DNA sequence: TGTGCCTGGAGTGGACAGGGCCCCTACGAGCAGTACTTC.

This clone was picked up one time. This chain connects TRBV19 to TRBJ1-1; perhaps TRBD1 as D (6 bases). V shed 6 bases and J shed 5 bases, with 16 bases lying between them. The germline gives CDR1 LNHDA, CDR2 SQIVND (reference sequence). The length of the CDR3 is 14 residues. The CDR3 DNA reads as TGTGCCAGTAGGACACAGGGAAGTACGACTGAAGCTTTCTTT. Protein sequence: CASRTQGSTTEAFF. The whole variable domain, remainder taken from reference TRBV19 and TRBJ1-1, is DGGITQSPKYLFRKEGQNVTLSCEQNLNHDAMYWYRQDPGQGLRLIYYSQIVNDFQKGDIAEGYSVSREKKESFPLTVTSAQKNPTAFYLCASRTQGSTTEAFFGQGTRLTVV.